What follows describes a single TCR beta chain. Original processing notes: Using reference gene primer amplification, nucleated cell counts were estimated. Assay: immunoSEQ multiplex PCR; the TCRdb copy retains only in-frame clones and omits some. The DNA was the basis for D and trimming; V, J and clone size are from that table. The sample holds nearly 110,000 clones, 80% seen once. The sample comes from a study of blood T cell repertoires in COVID-19. Study details: Acute-phase and convalescent COVID-19 samples originated in the United States, Italy and Spain. PBMCs, B-cell-depleted T cells, or T cells provided the cDNA or gDNA that made up the material.

This receptor was taken from a man aged 70 or older with acute or convalescent COVID-19. Sequenced material: peripheral blood.

In DNA, the CDR3 is TGTGCCAGCAGCCTCTTGAAATGGGCAGAGAGCAATCAGCCCCAGCATTTT. Its protein product is CASSLLKWAESNQPQHF. The chain carries TRBV11-3 and TRBJ1-5; the D is unclear. Trimming removed 5 bases from V and 1 base from J, with 18 bases in between. The CDR3 has 17 amino acids. Germline V CDR1 and CDR2: SGHNT, YENEEA.